The clone carrying this T cell receptor beta chain has ten or more counts. The antigen remains undetermined. TCR beta CDR3 region amplification was performed from RNA transcripts. When the TCR CDR3 underwent first-round RT-PCR, the HTBI primer set was used. TCRdb redid the calling of the multiplex PCR reads with MiXCR, one entry per CDR3 protein. Among approximately 400,000 distinct CDR3 sequences listed, less than 15% were seen once. Germline assignment: CDR1 SGHTA and CDR2 FQGNSA. With 2 bases removed from V and 5 bases from J, the gap between germline ends came to 16 bases. The CDR3 covers 15 residues. The data were obtained in a study of T cells in Graves' hyperthyroidism and ophthalmopathy. Clinical symptoms, serum thyroxine, TRAb, thyroid ultrasound and orbital computed tomography informed diagnoses. The authors took PBMCs from 7.5 to 10 ml fresh peripheral blood. Study results and limitations: Before onset, ophthalmopathy was predicted by the model a median roughly 6.8 months earlier.

Material for sequencing was blood. The chain uses TRBV7-2 and TRBJ2-7, with D maybe TRBD1 (5 bases). This clonotype originated in a man aged 25 to 40 with Graves' hyperthyroidism that later progressed to Graves' ophthalmopathy. The CDR3 region is CASSLSGQGGHEQYF. CDR3 nucleotides: TGTGCCAGCAGCTTATCAGGTCAGGGTGGCCACGAGCAGTACTTC.